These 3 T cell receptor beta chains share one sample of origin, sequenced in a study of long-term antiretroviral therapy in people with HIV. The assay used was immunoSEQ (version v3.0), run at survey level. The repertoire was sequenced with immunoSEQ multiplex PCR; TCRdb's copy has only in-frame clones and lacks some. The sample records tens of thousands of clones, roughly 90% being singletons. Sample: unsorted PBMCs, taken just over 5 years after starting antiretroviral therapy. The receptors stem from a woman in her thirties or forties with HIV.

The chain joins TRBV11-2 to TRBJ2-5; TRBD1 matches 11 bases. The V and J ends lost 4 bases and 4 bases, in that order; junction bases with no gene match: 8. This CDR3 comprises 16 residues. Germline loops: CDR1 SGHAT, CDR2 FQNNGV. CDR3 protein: CASSSGDRGVRETQYF. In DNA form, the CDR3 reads TGTGCCAGCAGCTCGGGGGACAGGGGGGTCCGAGAGACCCAGTACTTC.

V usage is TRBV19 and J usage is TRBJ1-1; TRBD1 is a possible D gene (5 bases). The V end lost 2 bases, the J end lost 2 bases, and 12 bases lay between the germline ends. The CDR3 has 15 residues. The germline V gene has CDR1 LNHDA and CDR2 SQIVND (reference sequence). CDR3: CASSINQGLNTEAFF. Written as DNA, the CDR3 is TGTGCCAGTAGTATAAACCAGGGTCTTAACACTGAAGCTTTCTTT.

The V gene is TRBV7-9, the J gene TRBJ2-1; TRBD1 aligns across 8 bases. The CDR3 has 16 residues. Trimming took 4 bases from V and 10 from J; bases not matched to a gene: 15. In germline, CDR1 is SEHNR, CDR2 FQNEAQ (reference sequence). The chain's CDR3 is CASSSMTGASWGEQFF. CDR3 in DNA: TGTGCCAGCAGCTCTATGACAGGGGCCAGCTGGGGGGAGCAGTTCTTC. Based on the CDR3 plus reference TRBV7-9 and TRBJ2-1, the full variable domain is DTGVSQNPRHKITKRGQNVTFRCDPISEHNRLYWYRQTLGQGPEFLTYFQNEAQLEKSRLLSDRFSAERPKGSFSTLEIQRTEQGDSAMYLCASSSMTGASWGEQFFGPGTRLTVL.